These T cell receptor beta chains were read from a single sample in a study of T cell changes during pregnancy in multiple sclerosis. Profiling relied on immunoSEQ multiplex PCR, and the TCRdb table lists in-frame clones only, not all of them. The data contain about 36,000 clones, roughly 89% of them singletons. The sample consisted of CD4+ T cells from peripheral blood mononuclear cells, taken in the second trimester of pregnancy. Receptors originate from a female donor in good health, enrolled as a control in a pregnancy study. The CDR3 runs from the conserved cysteine through the conserved F or W. Each record gives: D gene, V gene, J gene, clone size, CDR3 DNA, CDR3 protein. A D gene is named only where the DNA matches it firmly. Size is omitted from some rows. Given values are once, few, many or a class for expanded clones.

d_gene: TRBD2; v_gene: TRBV14; j_gene: TRBJ2-1; abundance: .; CDR3nt: TGTGCCAGCAGCCAGTCGCTCGGACTAGCGAGGAATGAGCAGTTCTTC; CDR3aa: CASSQSLGLARNEQFF
d_gene: .; v_gene: TRBV27; j_gene: TRBJ2-5; abundance: .; CDR3nt: TGTGCCAGCAAAGCGGCAGGAGAGACCCAGTACTTC; CDR3aa: CASKAAGETQYF
d_gene: .; v_gene: TRBV7-6; j_gene: TRBJ2-1; abundance: .; CDR3nt: TGTGCCAGCAGCTTAAGTTGGCTTGGTGAGCAGTTCTTC; CDR3aa: CASSLSWLGEQFF
d_gene: TRBD2; v_gene: TRBV5-6; j_gene: TRBJ2-7; abundance: .; CDR3nt: TGTGCCAGCAGCCCGGGGGGGACGGGTTCCTACGAGCAGTACTTC; CDR3aa: CASSPGGTGSYEQYF
d_gene: TRBD2; v_gene: TRBV10-3; j_gene: TRBJ2-5; abundance: .; CDR3nt: TGTGCCATCGGCAGACAAAGAGCGGGAGCGGGCGAGACCCAGTACTTC; CDR3aa: CAIGRQRAGAGETQYF
d_gene: TRBD2; v_gene: TRBV10-3; j_gene: TRBJ2-1; abundance: once; CDR3nt: TGTGCCATCACCAAAAAACTAGCGGGAGACAATGAGCAGTTCTTC; CDR3aa: CAITKKLAGDNEQFF
d_gene: .; v_gene: TRBV19; j_gene: TRBJ1-1; abundance: .; CDR3nt: TGTGCCACCCTTAGACACCTGAACACTGAAGCTTTCTTT; CDR3aa: CATLRHLNTEAFF
d_gene: .; v_gene: TRBV5-1; j_gene: TRBJ2-1; abundance: .; CDR3nt: TGCGCCAGCAGCTATACAGGTGAATTGTCCTACAATGAGCAGTTCTTC; CDR3aa: CASSYTGELSYNEQFF
d_gene: .; v_gene: TRBV5-1; j_gene: TRBJ1-1; abundance: .; CDR3nt: TGCGCCAGCAGCTTGGCCGGTGGCAGGGCGACCACTGAAGCTTTCTTT; CDR3aa: CASSLAGGRATTEAFF
d_gene: TRBD1; v_gene: TRBV18; j_gene: TRBJ1-2; abundance: .; CDR3nt: TGTGCCAGCTCACCTAACCGGGACAGAGACTATGGCTACACCTTC; CDR3aa: CASSPNRDRDYGYTF
d_gene: TRBD1; v_gene: TRBV4-1; j_gene: TRBJ2-1; abundance: .; CDR3nt: TGCGCCAGCAGCCCCCCCCGGGGACAGGGGGCCTATGAGCAGTTCTTC; CDR3aa: CASSPPRGQGAYEQFF
d_gene: .; v_gene: TRBV4-1; j_gene: TRBJ2-7; abundance: .; CDR3nt: TGCGCCAGCAGCCGGAATAGTGGGCCTCGCTACGAGCAGTACTTC; CDR3aa: CASSRNSGPRYEQYF
d_gene: TRBD1; v_gene: TRBV7-9; j_gene: TRBJ1-1; abundance: once; CDR3nt: TGTGCCAGCAGCTTAGGACAGGGAGACACTGAAGCTTTCTTT; CDR3aa: CASSLGQGDTEAFF
d_gene: .; v_gene: TRBV18; j_gene: TRBJ2-2; abundance: few; CDR3nt: TGTGCCAGCTCACCGTGGGAGGTTACCGGGGAGCTGTTTTTT; CDR3aa: CASSPWEVTGELFF
d_gene: .; v_gene: TRBV11-2; j_gene: TRBJ2-3; abundance: .; CDR3nt: TGTGCCAGCAGCTTAGTTGGACCGGGGGGCGGCTACACAGATACGCAGTATTTT; CDR3aa: CASSLVGPGGGYTDTQYF
d_gene: .; v_gene: TRBV6-5; j_gene: TRBJ2-4; abundance: .; CDR3nt: TGTGCCAGCAGCATTAGCTTCAGCGCGAACATTCAGTACTTC; CDR3aa: CASSISFSANIQYF
d_gene: TRBD1; v_gene: TRBV5-4; j_gene: TRBJ2-7; abundance: .; CDR3nt: TGTGCCAGCAGCTTTCAGGGGGCGTACTACGAGCAGTACTTC; CDR3aa: CASSFQGAYYEQYF
d_gene: .; v_gene: TRBV2; j_gene: TRBJ1-5; abundance: .; CDR3nt: TGTGCCAGCAGTGAAAGGGCCCGGGGGAGGAGTAGCAATCAGCCCCAGCATTTT; CDR3aa: CASSERARGRSSNQPQHF
d_gene: .; v_gene: TRBV4-1; j_gene: TRBJ1-5; abundance: .; CDR3nt: TGCGCCAGCAGCCCATTGGCAGGGAACAATCAGCCCCAGCATTTT; CDR3aa: CASSPLAGNNQPQHF
d_gene: .; v_gene: TRBV21-1; j_gene: TRBJ2-3; abundance: .; CDR3nt: TGTGCCAGCACCCCGAGCACAGATACGCAGTATTTT; CDR3aa: CASTPSTDTQYF
d_gene: TRBD1; v_gene: TRBV4-1; j_gene: TRBJ1-2; abundance: once; CDR3nt: TGCGCCAGCAGCCAGGACAGGTTAATCTATGGCTACACCTTC; CDR3aa: CASSQDRLIYGYTF
d_gene: TRBD2; v_gene: TRBV5-1; j_gene: TRBJ2-3; abundance: .; CDR3nt: TGCGCCAGCAGCCCCTTCATAGCGGGGGGGCGGGGAGATACGCAGTATTTT; CDR3aa: CASSPFIAGGRGDTQYF
d_gene: TRBD1; v_gene: TRBV6-5; j_gene: TRBJ2-7; abundance: .; CDR3nt: TGTGCCAGCAGCCCCTCTTGGGACAGGGGGGACGAGCAGTACTTC; CDR3aa: CASSPSWDRGDEQYF
d_gene: .; v_gene: TRBV6-5; j_gene: TRBJ2-1; abundance: .; CDR3nt: TGTGCCAGCAGTTCCACGGGACTCCAGATACGGCAGTTCTTC; CDR3aa: CASSSTGLQIRQFF
d_gene: .; v_gene: TRBV7-6; j_gene: TRBJ2-1; abundance: once; CDR3nt: TGTGCCAGCAGCTTAGCGGTCCAACAAGCGGGTCTCTACAATGAGCAGTTCTTC; CDR3aa: CASSLAVQQAGLYNEQFF
d_gene: .; v_gene: TRBV5-8; j_gene: TRBJ2-7; abundance: .; CDR3nt: TGTGCCAGCAGCTTAGGCAGGGAAAGGCCTGGCTTC; CDR3aa: CASSLGRERPGF
d_gene: .; v_gene: TRBV10-3; j_gene: TRBJ1-2; abundance: .; CDR3nt: TGTGCCATCAGTGAGTCGGCCGTTAACTATGGCTACACCTTC; CDR3aa: CAISESAVNYGYTF
d_gene: .; v_gene: TRBV11-3; j_gene: TRBJ2-2; abundance: .; CDR3nt: TGTGCCAGCAGCTCCAGACTAGCCGGGGAGCTGTTTTTT; CDR3aa: CASSSRLAGELFF
d_gene: .; v_gene: TRBV27; j_gene: TRBJ1-2; abundance: few; CDR3nt: TGTGCCAGCAGTTTCCCAGTCGGGGGCTACACCTTC; CDR3aa: CASSFPVGGYTF
d_gene: TRBD1; v_gene: TRBV7-2; j_gene: TRBJ2-7; abundance: .; CDR3nt: TGTGCCAGCAGCTGGAGGACAGGGAGAAGCGAGCAGTACTTC; CDR3aa: CASSWRTGRSEQYF
d_gene: .; v_gene: TRBV4-1; j_gene: TRBJ1-1; abundance: .; CDR3nt: TGCGCCAGCAGCCAAGTTTTAAAGAGGAACACTGAAGCTTTCTTT; CDR3aa: CASSQVLKRNTEAFF
d_gene: TRBD1; v_gene: TRBV5-4; j_gene: TRBJ1-2; abundance: .; CDR3nt: TGTGCCAGCAGCTTGGGACAGGGTCTACCCTATGGCTACACCTTC; CDR3aa: CASSLGQGLPYGYTF
d_gene: TRBD1; v_gene: TRBV7-2; j_gene: TRBJ1-1; abundance: .; CDR3nt: TGTGCCAGCAGCTTAGCGGGGACAGGAGCCTCTGAAGCTTTCTTT; CDR3aa: CASSLAGTGASEAFF
d_gene: .; v_gene: TRBV19; j_gene: TRBJ1-2; abundance: .; CDR3nt: TGTGCCAGTAGTAGGACAGCCTTTAACTATGGCTACACCTTC; CDR3aa: CASSRTAFNYGYTF
d_gene: .; v_gene: TRBV11-3; j_gene: TRBJ1-1; abundance: .; CDR3nt: TGTGCCAGCAGCTTAGGAGGGGGGGACGAAGCTTTCTTT; CDR3aa: CASSLGGGDEAFF
d_gene: .; v_gene: TRBV27; j_gene: TRBJ1-1; abundance: .; CDR3nt: TGTGCCAGCAGTTCCCGGACAGAGAGGGAAGCTTTCTTT; CDR3aa: CASSSRTEREAFF